These T cell receptor beta chains were read from a single sample in a study of cytomegalovirus exposure and HLA in healthy donors. The repertoire was sequenced with immunoSEQ multiplex PCR; TCRdb's copy has only in-frame clones and lacks some. The data hold about 180,000 clones, with just under 90% observed a single time. The sample consisted of PBMCs. These receptor sequences come from a woman aged 30 to 39 in good health and CMV-seronegative. CDR3s include the opening cysteine and the closing phenylalanine or tryptophan. The D gene is left open where the match is weak. Size is omitted from some rows. Given values are once, few, many or a class for expanded clones.

J,D,size,V,CDR3,DNA
TRBJ1-1,-,-,TRBV5-6,CASSLVRSEAFF,TGTGCCAGCAGCTTGGTGCGTTCTGAAGCTTTCTTT
TRBJ2-5,-,-,TRBV7-2,CASSLGRELGETQYF,TGTGCCAGCAGCTTAGGCCGGGAGTTAGGAGAGACCCAGTACTTC
TRBJ1-6,TRBD1,-,TRBV2,CASRRDSLEDSPLHF,TGTGCCAGCAGGAGGGACAGCTTAGAGGATTCACCCCTCCACTTT
TRBJ1-2,-,-,TRBV2,CASSEAGGYGYTF,TGTGCCAGCAGTGAAGCCGGGGGATATGGCTACACCTTC
TRBJ2-7,TRBD2,-,TRBV29-1,CSVDSGGSYEQYF,TGCAGCGTTGACAGCGGGGGCTCCTACGAGCAGTACTTC
TRBJ2-7,-,-,TRBV14,CASSQGNYPYEQYF,TGTGCCAGCAGCCAAGGAAACTACCCCTACGAGCAGTACTTC
TRBJ1-3,-,-,TRBV4-1,CASSRSPPGPSGNTIYF,TGCGCCAGCAGCCGGAGTCCCCCAGGGCCCTCTGGAAACACCATATATTTT
TRBJ2-5,-,once,TRBV29-1,CSVVTGSGTQYF,TGCAGCGTTGTCACAGGGTCAGGGACCCAGTACTTC
TRBJ1-2,-,-,TRBV2,CASSELTYGYTF,TGTGCCAGCAGTGAACTCACTTATGGCTACACCTTC
TRBJ2-7,TRBD2,-,TRBV27,CASRAGVAGTGYEQYF,TGTGCCAGCAGGGCGGGAGTAGCGGGAACGGGCTACGAGCAGTACTTC
TRBJ2-3,TRBD2,-,TRBV5-1,CASSGSSGGFTDTQYF,TGCGCCAGCAGCGGGTCTAGCGGGGGGTTCACAGATACGCAGTATTTT